This T cell receptor beta chain was sequenced for a study of T cell changes during pregnancy in multiple sclerosis. Using immunoSEQ multiplex PCR, the repertoire was profiled, and TCRdb retains in-frame clones only, with some absent. The table lists about 59,000 clones, around 93% of them singletons. The V and J ends lost 1 base and 5 bases respectively, with 11 bases between them. Germline lookup yields CDR1 SGHTA and CDR2 FQGNSA. The CDR3 consists of 14 residues. The rearrangement uses TRBV7-2 and TRBJ1-2, with a tentative D call TRBD1 (5 bases). The sequences come from CD4+ T cells from peripheral blood mononuclear cells, collected before pregnancy. The clonotype was recovered from a female donor with multiple sclerosis, enrolled in a pregnancy study. For the CDR3, the DNA is TGTGCCAGCAGCTTAGACCAGGGTTTATATGGCTACACCTTC. Amino acids: CASSLDQGLYGYTF.